This record looks at one T cell receptor (beta chain) sequence and its context. In the authors' methods: Estimates of nucleated cell counts were drawn from the amplification of reference gene primers. Assay used: immunoSEQ multiplex PCR; TCRdb lists only in-frame clones, some missing. The V and J calls and clone size were taken over from that table, and D and trimming were inferred from the DNA. The table has some 200,000 clones, about 89% seen once; the top ten hold under 5.5%. This CDR3 has 18 residues. Trimming took off 0 bases at V and 2 bases at J, with 15 bases between the two ends. Germline V gene sequence: CDR1 SGDLS, CDR2 YYNGEE. The sample is drawn from a study of blood T cell repertoires in COVID-19. Looking at the study overall: Spain, Italy and the United States supplied samples that represented acute and convalescent COVID-19. PBMCs, B-cell-depleted T cells, or T cells were the source of the cDNA or gDNA that made up the material.

This chain uses TRBV9 with TRBJ2-6; D may be TRBD1 (6 bases). The receptor was derived from a woman between 40 and 50 years old with acute or convalescent COVID-19. Sequencing was carried out using peripheral blood. In nucleotides, the CDR3 is TGTGCCAGCAGCGTAGCCGGACAGTTATCCCCTGGGGCCAACGTCCTGACTTTC. Translated: CASSVAGQLSPGANVLTF.